This T cell receptor (beta chain) comes out of a study of blood T cell repertoires in COVID-19. In the authors' workflow: Amplification with reference gene primers provided the estimates of nucleated cell counts. Sequenced by immunoSEQ multiplex PCR; TCRdb stores in-frame clones only, minus some. The D gene and trimming were derived from the DNA, and the V and J assignments and clone size from that table. Among roughly 250,000 clones, around 88% were seen once, and the ten largest hold approximately 1.2%. J gave up 8 bases and V 3 bases, and 6 bases lay outside the gene matches. The CDR3 contains 13 residues. Germline V gene lookup returns CDR1 LNHDA and CDR2 SQIVND (reference sequence).

The V gene is TRBV19, the J gene TRBJ1-2, with 7 bases identical to TRBD1. The sequence was collected from a woman in her thirties or forties with acute COVID-19. The sample was PBMCs or T cells enriched from blood (not recorded which). For the CDR3, the DNA is TGTGCCAGTAGTATCAGACAGGGTGGAGGCTACACCTTC. It specifies CASSIRQGGGYTF. Full variable domain (remainder filled in from reference TRBV19 and TRBJ1-2): DGGITQSPKYLFRKEGQNVTLSCEQNLNHDAMYWYRQDPGQGLRLIYYSQIVNDFQKGDIAEGYSVSREKKESFPLTVTSAQKNPTAFYLCASSIRQGGGYTFGSGTRLTVV.